This note documents a single T cell receptor (beta chain) sequence. As yet, its antigen is unknown. Reverse transcription of all isolated RNA meant that expressed TCRB transcripts were sequenced. The average output of naive, central memory and regulatory T cell samples was several million reads. Assay: immunoSEQ multiplex PCR; the TCRdb copy retains only in-frame clones and omits some. In the table there are hundreds of thousands of clones, about 14% of which are singletons. These data come from a study of beta chain features in type 1 diabetes. Regarding the study as a whole: Here, the possible influence of HLA type (on TCRB rearrangement) remained unresolved.

Losses at the gene ends were 0 bases for V and 5 bases for J; bases not matched to a gene: 10. The germline V gene encodes CDR1 LGHNA and CDR2 YSLEER. The length of the CDR3 is 16 residues. Sorting of CD4+ naive, central memory, regulatory and stem cell-like memory cells was performed via CD45RO/CCR7/CD25/CD127/CD95/CD27. Populations obtained by sorting all exceeded 95% purity. Material for sequencing was central memory CD4+ T cells from blood. The V gene is TRBV4-3, the J gene TRBJ2-7, with TRBD1 matching over 7 bases. The receptor was derived from a man aged 30-40 years in good health. The CDR3: CASSQDVNRGPHEQYF. In DNA form, the CDR3 reads TGCGCCAGCAGCCAAGACGTGAACAGGGGACCCCACGAGCAGTACTTC.